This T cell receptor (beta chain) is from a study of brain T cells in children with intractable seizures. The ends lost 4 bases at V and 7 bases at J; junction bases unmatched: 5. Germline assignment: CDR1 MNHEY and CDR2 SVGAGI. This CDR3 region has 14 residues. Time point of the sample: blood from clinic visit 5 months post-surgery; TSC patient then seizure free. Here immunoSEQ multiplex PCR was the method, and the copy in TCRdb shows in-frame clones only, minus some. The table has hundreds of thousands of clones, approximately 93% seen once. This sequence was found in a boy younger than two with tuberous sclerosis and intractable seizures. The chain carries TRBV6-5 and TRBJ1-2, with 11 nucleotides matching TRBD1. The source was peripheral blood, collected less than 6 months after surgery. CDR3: CASSLGTGGGGYTF. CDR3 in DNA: TGTGCCAGCAGTTTGGGGACAGGGGGAGGTGGCTACACCTTC.